This entry concerns a single T cell receptor (beta chain). Its antigen remains unknown. CDR3 length: 15 residues. Germline assignment: CDR1 MDHEN and CDR2 SYDVKM. Between the trimmed V and J ends, which lost 5 bases and 2 bases, there was a span of 15 bases. The sample belongs to a study of regulatory T cells in long-lasting Graves disease. Arm-PCR of CDR3 regions and iRepertoire HTBI primers were used to build TCR beta libraries. Each CDR3 protein is one row after TCRdb ran MiXCR on the multiplex PCR reads. This table has some 340,000 distinct CDR3 sequences, roughly 25% appearing once. General observations from the study: Sampling was limited to peripheral blood rather than thyroid tissue.

Time point of the sample: persistent/refractory GD, antithyroid drugs over 5 years with positive TRAb. Scientists built the TCR library using RNA that was extracted from PBMCs. The patients were enrolled through endocrinology in Xi'an, China. This chain joins TRBV28 and TRBJ1-2; D remains unclear. The sample in question was peripheral blood mononuclear cells (PBMCs), obtained when the disease was refractory, from a patient treated with antithyroid drugs. The TCR sequence derives from a woman between 35 and 50 years old with Graves disease. CDR3 in DNA: TGTGCCAGCAGTCCACCCGGGGAAGCGAACTATGGCTACACCTTC. It is translated as CASSPPGEANYGYTF.